This is a list of T cell receptor beta chains from one sample in a study of T cells in Graves' hyperthyroidism and ophthalmopathy. TCRdb recomputed calls from the multiplex PCR reads with MiXCR, one row per CDR3 protein. Of 490,000 or so distinct CDR3 sequences detected, about 45% appear once; the ten largest clones hold around 47%. Sequencing input: peripheral blood or thyroid tissue (not recorded which). The receptor set was obtained from an adult woman with Graves' disease, either hyperthyroidism or ophthalmopathy (not recorded which). Both conserved end residues are part of each CDR3. A D gene is named only where the DNA matches it firmly. Some rows mark clone size as missing; the rest say once, few, many or name a class of expanded clone.

>TRBJ1-2|TRBD1|many|TRBV4-2
TGTGCCAGCAGCCAATTTGGGACAGGGGTCGGCTACACCTTC
CASSQFGTGVGYTF
>TRBJ1-6|.|many|TRBV5-6
TGTGCCAGCAGCGCGGGGGTAGGGCCCCTCCACTTT
CASSAGVGPLHF
>TRBJ2-7|.|.|TRBV12-3/TRBV12-4
TGTGCCAGCAGTATACGACAGGGAGGCTACGAGCAGTACTTC
CASSIRQGGYEQYF
>TRBJ1-1|TRBD1|.|TRBV28
TGTGCCAGCAGCTTCGTTCGGGTCAGGGGGCGCGGAGCTTTCTTT
CASSFVRVRGRGAFF
>TRBJ2-5|TRBD1|once|TRBV11-2
TGTGCCAGCAGCTTAGGTCTCAGCGGACAGGGTGTCTTC
CASSLGLSGQGVF
>TRBJ2-7|.|.|TRBV10-3
TGTGCCATCAGTGAGGCAGGGAGAGAAGTATACGAGCAGTACTTC
CAISEAGREVYEQYF
>TRBJ1-5|TRBD1|.|TRBV15
TGTGCCACCAGCAGAGATCTACGGGGACAGGGGGCTGGTAGCAATCAGCCCCAGCATTTT
CATSRDLRGQGAGSNQPQHF
>TRBJ1-6|.|.|TRBV25-1
TGTGCCAGCAGTGAACAAGGGGCGAATTATTCACCCCTCCACTTT
CASSEQGANYSPLHF
>TRBJ1-1|.|.|TRBV10-3
TGTGCCACCAGCCGCAAGAACACTGAAGCTTTCTTT
CATSRKNTEAFF
>TRBJ1-2|TRBD1|.|TRBV19
TGTGCCAGTAGTGCCTCTTGGACAGGAGGAAATGGCTACACCTTC
CASSASWTGGNGYTF
>TRBJ1-1|TRBD1|.|TRBV9
TGTGCCAGCAGCGTAGGGACAGGTCCGGGATCGCGGGCTTTCTTT
CASSVGTGPGSRAFF
>TRBJ1-2|TRBD1|.|TRBV2
TGTGCCAGCAGTCACGACAGGGACGGGGGCTACACCTTC
CASSHDRDGGYTF
>TRBJ2-7|.|.|TRBV12-3/TRBV12-4
TGTGCCAGCAGAGAGGACCCAACGACAGGCCGAATGGAGCAGTACTTC
CASREDPTTGRMEQYF
>TRBJ2-5|.|once|TRBV19
TGTGCCAGTAGGAAGGGTTTCTTTGCCGGGGGGACCCAGTACTTC
CASRKGFFAGGTQYF
>TRBJ1-2|.|few|TRBV25-1
TGTGCCTGGCGGGACATTTGGGGAGATCGTCCCGTCTATGGCTACACCTTC
CAWRDIWGDRPVYGYTF
>TRBJ1-1|.|.|TRBV19
TGTGCCAGTAGGACCGGGGTCCTCACTGAAGCTTTCTTT
CASRTGVLTEAFF
>TRBJ1-1|.|.|TRBV3-1
TGTGCCAGCAGCCAAGAATTCACTGAAGCTTTCTTT
CASSQEFTEAFF
>TRBJ2-7|.|.|TRBV9
TGTGCCAGCAGCGCGCCGGCCGGGCCCTACGAGCAGTACTTC
CASSAPAGPYEQYF
>TRBJ1-5|.|.|TRBV10-3
TGTGCCACCTGGGACACCAATTTT
CATWDTNF
>TRBJ2-1|.|.|TRBV10-3
TGTGCCATCAGCGAATCGCAGGGGTACAATGAGCAGTTCTTC
CAISESQGYNEQFF
>TRBJ2-5|TRBD1|.|TRBV12-3/TRBV12-4
TGTGCCAGCAAACGGACAGGGGTCCAAGAGACCCAGTACTTC
CASKRTGVQETQYF
>TRBJ2-7|.|once|TRBV19
TGTGCCAGTAGTGCAAGACAGTCCTACGAGCAGTACTTC
CASSARQSYEQYF
>TRBJ2-7|.|many|TRBV14
TGTGCCAGCAGCCAAGCCATGTCTGGGGAGCAGTACTTC
CASSQAMSGEQYF
>TRBJ2-2|TRBD2|.|TRBV9
TGTGCCAGCAGCGTAGAGCGGGAGTTT
CASSVEREF
>TRBJ2-7|.|.|TRBV7-9
TGTGCCAGCAGTGAAGCTACGGGGACGTCCTACGAGCAGTACTTC
CASSEATGTSYEQYF